The TCR beta chain under discussion was sequenced for a study of shared clonotypes between healthy human individuals. Repertoires were generated with immunoSEQ multiplex PCR, while TCRdb's copy carries only in-frame clones and drops some. The sample carries around 750,000 clones, approximately 79% recorded once. This sequence was found in a woman aged 30 to 39 in good health. What was sequenced was memory CD4+ T cells sorted from blood. Subset specified: CD45RA-negative fraction.

CDR3 DNA: TGTGCCAGCACCCCGGGGGGTACGCAGTATTTT. Its translation is CASTPGGTQYF. The J gene is TRBJ2-3, the V gene TRBV7-8; TRBD2 matches 7 bases. The CDR3 spans 11 residues. J lost 8 bases, V lost 7 bases, and 3 bases had no gene match. CDR1 is SGHVS, CDR2 FQNEAQ, per germline.